Listed here are 5 T cell receptor beta chains from one sample, sequenced in a study of beta chain features in type 1 diabetes. Reverse transcribing all isolated RNA meant expressed TCRB transcripts were sequenced. The data were produced by immunoSEQ multiplex PCR, yet TCRdb's version contains in-frame clones alone and is incomplete. This table has around 140,000 clones, 9.5% to 10% appearing once. Sequenced sample: central memory CD4+ T cells from blood. Receptor source: a woman between 40 and 50 years old in good health.

Regarding this clone: One end of the junction is discordant with germline, which a read error may explain. V usage is TRBV4-1 and J usage is TRBJ1-3, with 7 bases fitting TRBD1. The CDR3 contains 16 residues. CDR1 and CDR2 (germline): MGHRA, YSYEKL. DNA of the CDR3: TGCGCCAGCAGCCAAGCAGCTACGAGGGGGCCAAACGCCATATATTTT. It is translated as CASSQAATRGPNAIYF.

This clone was observed a few times. CDR3 nucleotide sequence: TGTGCCAGCAGCATGGGGACAGGGAATATTCCTACAGATACGCAGTATTTT. As protein: CASSMGTGNIPTDTQYF. The J gene is TRBJ2-3, the V gene TRBV7-9; 9 nucleotides line up with TRBD1. CDR1 is SEHNR, CDR2 FQNEAQ, per germline (reference sequence). The junction had 12 bases not matched to a gene; V was cut back by 5 bases and J by 3 bases. The CDR3 spans 17 residues.

This clone showed up just a few times. This chain joins TRBV5-4 and TRBJ2-1; 9 positions match TRBD2. The CDR3 loop spans 17 amino acids. Germline loops: CDR1 SGHNT, CDR2 YYREEE (reference sequence). The junction had 16 bases not matched to a gene; V was cut back by 4 bases and J by 8 bases. CDR3 nucleotides: TGTGCCAGCAGCACGGGGGCGGCGGGGGGGCCTGGTGATGAGCAGTTCTTC. Translated: CASSTGAAGGPGDEQFF.

This chain connects TRBV4-3 to TRBJ2-1; TRBD2 matches 10 bases. The CDR3 loop spans 19 amino acids. V lost 1 base and J lost 0; bases outside the gene matches: 9. Germline CDR1 and CDR2: LGHNA and YSLEER. For the CDR3, the DNA is TGCGCCAGCAGCCAAGTGACACTAGCGGGGCGAACCTCCTACAATGAGCAGTTCTTC. Its protein product is CASSQVTLAGRTSYNEQFF.

This clone came up a few times. The rearrangement joins TRBV18 to TRBJ1-1, with D possibly matching TRBD1 (6 bases). Trimming took 3 bases from V and 0 from J, leaving 8 bases between them. The germline CDR1 and CDR2 sequences are KGHSH and LQKENI. The CDR3 sequence is 14 residues long. DNA of the CDR3: TGTGCCAGCTCACCCGGACAGTTGAACACTGAAGCTTTCTTT. Amino acids: CASSPGQLNTEAFF.